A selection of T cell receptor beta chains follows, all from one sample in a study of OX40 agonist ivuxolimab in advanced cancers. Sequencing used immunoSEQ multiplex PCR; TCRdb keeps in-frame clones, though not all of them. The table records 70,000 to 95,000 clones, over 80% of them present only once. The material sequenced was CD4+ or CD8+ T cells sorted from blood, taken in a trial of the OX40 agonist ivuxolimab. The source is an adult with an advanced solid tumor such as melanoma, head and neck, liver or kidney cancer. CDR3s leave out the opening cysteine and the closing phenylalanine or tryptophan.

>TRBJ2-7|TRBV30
AWSVGQVNSYEQY
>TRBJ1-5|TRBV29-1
SARDRGSNQPQH
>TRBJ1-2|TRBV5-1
ASSSGTLGQGYT
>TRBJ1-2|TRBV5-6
ASSAPQVRGYT
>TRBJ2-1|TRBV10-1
ASSLGGVGNEQF
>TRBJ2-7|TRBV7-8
ASSWTGQSYEQY
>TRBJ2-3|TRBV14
ASSQVGVTQY
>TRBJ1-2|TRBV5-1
ASSFDGGRYGYT
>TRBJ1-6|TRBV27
ASTSTGTINSPLH
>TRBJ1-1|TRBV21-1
ASHRGARVNTEAF
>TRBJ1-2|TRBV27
ASSSGYT
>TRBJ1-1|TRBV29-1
SAQRTGGAEAF
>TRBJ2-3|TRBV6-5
ASSYIGTGGGTQY
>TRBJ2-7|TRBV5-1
ASSLYPPGQGGEQY
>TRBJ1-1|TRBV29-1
SASGSGIEAF
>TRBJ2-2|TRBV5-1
ASSLDLRQGVLF
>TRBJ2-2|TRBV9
ASSVTSGTTGELF
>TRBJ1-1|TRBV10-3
AISDSRNRASPEAF
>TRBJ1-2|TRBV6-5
ARQKGPPSYGYT
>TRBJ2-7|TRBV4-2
ASSQGLAGAYEQY
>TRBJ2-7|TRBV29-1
SVEEVAGGPNEQY
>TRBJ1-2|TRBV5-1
ASSTYPGTAYGYT
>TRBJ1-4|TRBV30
AWSSQGASNEKLF
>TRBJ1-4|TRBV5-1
ASSLETGIFEKLF